This T cell receptor beta chain appears in the sequencing data of a study of T cell repertoires in cytomegalovirus infection. Study-level background: Public TCR beta signatures marked donors with CMV infection and the matching HLA. Study-level findings and limits: Within the response measured ex vivo, HLA-C-restricted CMV-specific TCR beta clonotypes were dominant. Individuals carrying CMV plus the relevant HLA were identified by cumulative frequency of public TCR beta families.

TCRdb re-called the reads with MiXCR, one entry per CDR3 protein. The sample has roughly 140,000 distinct CDR3 sequences; about a quarter are singletons. This CDR3 region has 16 residues. Losses at the gene ends were 4 bases for V and 7 bases for J; bases not matched to a gene: 9. From germline, CDR1 is SGHKS and CDR2 YYEKEE (reference sequence). Notes on this clonotype: Its antigen is unidentified.

The chain uses TRBV5-5 and TRBJ1-6; TRBD1 aligns across 9 bases. Input material: PBMCs. This TCR came from a human donor in good health (CMV status not recorded). Some clones in this sample may be carry-over from other donors' samples. The CDR3 region is CASSARQGELNSPLHF. CDR3 DNA: TGTGCCAGCAGCGCCAGACAGGGGGAGCTGAATTCACCCCTCCACTTT.